This T cell receptor beta chain comes out of a study of blood T cell repertoires in COVID-19. Study information: COVID-19 samples collected from the United States, Italy and Spain covered acute and convalescent phases. PBMCs, B-cell-depleted T cells, or T cells were the source of the cDNA or gDNA that made up the material.

The CDR3 is 16 amino acids. V was cut by 4 bases and J by 6 bases, with 21 bases left in between. Germline lookup yields CDR1 LGHDT and CDR2 YNNKEL (reference sequence). Sequencing was performed with immunoSEQ multiplex PCR; in TCRdb, only in-frame clones are kept and a portion is missing. Among around 330,000 clones listed, around 88% were seen once. Seattle researchers signed up patients amid active infection and tracked them longitudinally. This receptor was obtained from a woman aged 25-40 years with COVID-19, enrolled during active disease. The sequenced sample consisted of peripheral blood. The rearrangement joins TRBV3-1 (or the pseudogene TRBV3-2) to TRBJ1-2; unclear D gene. The DNA of the CDR3 is TGTGCCAGCAGCCCCCAGGTAAGCTGGCGACCGGATGGCTACACCTTC. Its protein is CASSPQVSWRPDGYTF.